These T cell receptor beta chains were read from a single sample in a study of blood T cell repertoires in COVID-19. Some clones are missing from TCRdb's copy, which holds only in-frame ones; the method was immunoSEQ multiplex PCR. The sample includes approximately 170,000 clones, more than 75% of them seen just once. Input material: peripheral blood. Receptor source: a man over 45 who had recovered from COVID-19. CDR3s leave out the opening cysteine and the closing phenylalanine or tryptophan. Clone size is not always given. Where it is, it says once, few, many or a class for expanded clones.

v_gene,abundance,j_gene,CDR3aa
TRBV18,NA,TRBJ1-4,ASSPTGNEKLF
TRBV28,NA,TRBJ2-7,ASSGQGPYEQY
TRBV27,NA,TRBJ1-5,ASSSGLRGQPQH
TRBV5-5,NA,TRBJ1-3,ASSLAVAGVLNTIY
TRBV7-2,NA,TRBJ2-7,ASTREGTSYEQY
TRBV28,few,TRBJ1-4,ASSLYSGTGNQKLF
TRBV30,NA,TRBJ2-3,AWSPGGSDTQY
TRBV19,once,TRBJ1-1,ASSINEGAEAF
TRBV6-5,NA,TRBJ1-2,ASRTTTYGYT
TRBV18,NA,TRBJ2-7,ASSPGTVSYEQY